This T cell receptor (beta chain) was profiled in a study of shared clonotypes between healthy human individuals (dated by TCRdb to the early 2020s). Concerning the study at large: The cohort included three men and a couple of women between 18 and 49 years of age. For each donor, three plates each were used for CD4 naive and CD4 memory, two plates were used for CD8 naive, and one plate was used for CD8 memory. To estimate repertoire size and how much clonotype sharing occurs between individuals, the study deeply sequenced the blood TCR repertoires of roughly 5 healthy adults. To increase sequencing depth and limit assay-specific biases, TCR repertoire library preparation and sequencing were carried out by different laboratories using diverse techniques. Each donor's leukapheresis produced roughly between about 0.8 and 10 billion PBMCs. Overall results and qualifications from the work: When several donors were compared, the shared fraction of clonotypes was roughly 5% for naive CD4, approximately 3.5% for naive CD8, more than 2% for memory CD4, and 0.35% to 0.4% for memory CD8. The small number of donors limited the genetic and exposure-history diversity represented. Pairwise subsampling led to the expectation that sequencing depth would affect the degree of clonotype sharing among donors. Incomplete sequencing was indicated by rarefaction of sorted-subset datasets, despite the large sequencing depth. Higher generation probabilities were observed for clonotypes shared by all four sorted-subset donors than for non-shared clonotypes. Sampling was limited to blood, and TCR repertoires in tissue likely differ from TCR repertoires in blood. Estimated clonotype richness was generally larger for naive than for memory subsets.

Using the deep immunoSEQ assay, multiplex PCR amplified TCR CDR3 regions from genomic DNA. Extracted genomic DNA from each cell subset was spread evenly across all wells of several immunoSEQ 96-well plates, with each plate serving as a replicate. For sorted subsets, 150 to 200 ng genomic DNA, equal to tens of thousands of T cell genomes, was loaded into each replicate PCR. Purified libraries were quantified with a Qubit 3.0 fluorometer, sized on a Bioanalyzer 2100, and re-quantified with the KAPA Library Quantification kit. A separate single-read 150-cycle Illumina NextSeq 550 flow cell was used to sequence each immunoSEQ 96-well plate. As for the authors' bioinformatics: The immunoSEQ output contained only junctional sequences without quality scores, so filtering could not match that applied to full-length reads. To assign V/J genes and CDR3, sequences were annotated using PyIR, a Python wrapper for IgBLAST v1.9, with IMGT germline references. Reads were filtered out if the reads had weak V/J assignments (E-value above 1e-6), no CDR3, stop codons, out-of-frame junctions, or ambiguous translated residues. V3J clonotypes were defined as sequences sharing an identical inferred V gene, J gene, and CDR3 amino acid sequence. Percentage overlap between repertoires was calculated by dividing the number of shared unique clonotypes by the size of the smaller repertoire. Repertoire richness was assessed with RTK rarefaction, the Chao1 estimator, and Recon v2.1 estimates of unobserved clonotypes. OLGA was used to compute generation probabilities for all TCRbeta clonotypes that the gDNA method yielded from a handful of donors. This immuneACCESS table, as held by TCRdb, lists in-frame sequences with V and J called but not all clones. Of the missing ones, under half trace to an unresolved V gene in checked studies; the others have no known cause. The V and J calls and clone size were taken over from that table, and D and trimming were inferred from the DNA. For this sample there are around 1,100,000 clones; roughly 77% appear just once. The ten largest clones capture 0.89% of the sample.

As regards this clone: What antigen it recognizes has not been identified. One base away there is no much larger clone; base qualities are not given.

The donors were healthy, HIV-negative adults who had no recently reported acute infections or vaccinations. Only Caucasian adults living in Nashville, Tennessee, USA were represented among the donors. Magnetic negative selection was used to enrich CD4+ T cells, after which naive cells were positively selected on CD45RA and the negative fraction became the memory subset. Blood was obtained by leukapheresis, after which PBMCs were separated by Ficoll-Histopaque density gradient centrifugation and cryopreserved in liquid nitrogen vapor phase. Analytical flow cytometry was used to check the purity and quantity of each magnetically sorted T cell population. From each sorted fraction, genomic DNA was isolated and quantified by UV absorbance on a Nanodrop 2000c. CDR1 and CDR2 are read off the germline V gene as SGHAT and FQNNGV. From cysteine to phenylalanine, the CDR3 is 12 amino acids long. Only CDR3 DNA is held: 36 bases, read in frame from base 1. V is clipped by 1 base and J by 9 bases, and the sequence between their germline boundaries is 7 bases long.

This TCR was recovered from a man aged 18 to 29 in good health. Some clones in this sample may be carry-over from other donors' samples. Sequencing used memory CD4+ T cells from PBMCs. The cell subset or site label, as the study defines it: CD45RA-negative fraction. The V gene is TRBV11-2 and the J gene is TRBJ2-1; 5 matching bases give a weak D call of TRBD2. The nucleotide sequence reads as follows: TGTGCCAGCAGCTTAGGCCGGGGTGAGCAGTTCTTC. Its protein reads: CASSLGRGEQFF.